This TCR beta chain was identified during a study of CD8+ T cells in alopecia areata. In the study overall: Patients in the treated group were given tofacitinib by mouth, 5 to 10 mg twice a day.

Treatment denoted: oral pan-JAK inhibitor, 5-10 mg twice daily. Cell sorting was applied to PBMCs, and CD4+ and CD8+ T cells were collected. This clone was seen only a few times. V was pared by 0 bases and J by 0 bases, with 15 bases between. The CDR3 spans 17 residues. Germline CDR1 is SGHRS and CDR2 is YFSETQ. The sequencing template was cDNA reverse transcribed from extracted RNA. The repertoire was sequenced with immunoSEQ multiplex PCR; TCRdb's copy has only in-frame clones and lacks some. The repertoire holds around 180,000 clones, with over 55% as singletons. The sample in question was CD4+ T cells sorted from blood, obtained at week 24, from a patient treated with tofacitinib. The chain carries TRBV5-1 and TRBJ1-1; D unresolved. This receptor was obtained from a human donor with alopecia areata. DNA for the CDR3: TGCGCCAGCAGCTTGGGCAGAGAGCCAATACTGAACACTGAAGCTTTCTTT. Translated, it gives CASSLGREPILNTEAFF.